The 18 T cell receptor beta chains listed next were all sequenced from one sample in a study of cytomegalovirus exposure and HLA in healthy donors. PCR primers comprised 60 Vbeta and 13 Jbeta primers. Sequenced by immunoSEQ multiplex PCR; TCRdb stores in-frame clones only, minus some. This sample's clone table lists about 130,000 clones. The sequenced sample was PBMCs. The receptors originated from a woman aged 60 to 75 in good health and CMV-seronegative.

The V call is TRBV10-2, the J call TRBJ2-3, with 8 bases identical to TRBD1. Unmatched junction bases numbered 14, after V lost 6 bases and J lost 6 bases. Germline V CDR1 and CDR2: WSHSY, SAAADI. The CDR3 totals 16 residues. CDR3 coding DNA: TGCGCCAGCAGGCTCCCGAGACAGGGGTTGGCGGATACGCAGTATTTT. Translating it yields CASRLPRQGLADTQYF.

This rearrangement joins TRBV2 to TRBJ1-2, with a tentative D call TRBD1 (6 bases). Trimming removed 6 bases at V and 9 bases at J, with 17 bases between. The CDR3 has 13 residues. Germline CDR1 and CDR2: SNHLY and FYNNEI. The DNA of the CDR3 is TGTGCCAGCAGCAATACAGGGCACGAGAGCTACACCTTC. Translation: CASSNTGHESYTF.

This rearrangement joins TRBV6-1 to TRBJ2-4, with 8 bases lining up with TRBD1. The junction had 8 bases not matched to a gene; V was cut back by 4 bases and J by 3 bases. The CDR3 is 16 residues long. The germline V gene has CDR1 MNHNS and CDR2 SASEGT. CDR3 coding DNA: TGTGCCAGCAGTGGTCCGGGACAGGATAACAAAAACATTCAGTACTTC. Amino acids: CASSGPGQDNKNIQYF.

This chain connects TRBV7-2 to TRBJ2-7; 9 bases agree with TRBD2. Losses at the gene ends were 5 bases for V and 4 bases for J; bases not matched to a gene: 6. The germline V gene encodes CDR1 SGHTA and CDR2 FQGNSA. The CDR3 contains 14 residues. CDR3 loop: CASSSPGLAYEQYF. CDR3 in DNA: TGTGCCAGCAGCAGCCCGGGACTAGCTTACGAGCAGTACTTC.

The rearrangement uses TRBV7-3 and TRBJ2-2; 9 positions agree with TRBD2. Germline loops: CDR1 SGHTA, CDR2 FQGTGA. The CDR3 is made up of 15 amino acids. With 6 bases clipped from V and 3 bases from J, the junction kept 5 bases outside the gene matches. DNA of the CDR3: TGTGCCAGCAGGAGGCGGGGGGGCCACACCGGGGAGCTGTTTTTT. This codes for CASRRRGGHTGELFF.

The chain is built from TRBV15 and TRBJ1-2; no clear D. Germline-derived CDR1 and CDR2 are LNHNV and YYDKDF (reference sequence). CDR3 length: 14 residues. Between the trimmed V and J ends, which lost 1 base and 6 bases, there was a span of 12 bases. In DNA form, the CDR3 reads TGTGCCACCAGCAGAGCACTACCAGACCATGGCTACACCTTC. Translating gives CATSRALPDHGYTF.

V usage is TRBV5-5 and J usage is TRBJ2-7; D not resolved. Germline values: CDR1 SGHKS, CDR2 YYEKEE (reference sequence). The V end was cut by 3 bases, the J end by 0 bases, with 16 bases between. The CDR3 is 16 amino acids. The CDR3 sequence is CASSSVASRASYEQYF. CDR3 sequence (DNA): TGTGCCAGCAGCTCGGTGGCTAGTCGCGCCTCCTACGAGCAGTACTTC. Full variable domain (outside the CDR3, taken from reference TRBV5-5 and TRBJ2-7): DAGVTQSPTHLIKTRGQQVTLRCSPISGHKSVSWYQQVLGQGPQFIFQYYEKEERGRGNFPDRFSARQFPNYSSELNVNALLLGDSALYLCASSSVASRASYEQYFGPGTRLTVT.

CDR3 in DNA: TGTGCCAGCAGCCCATACCCAGGGGGACAGGGGAACACTGAAGCTTTCTTT. Protein product: CASSPYPGGQGNTEAFF. The rearrangement joins TRBV28 to TRBJ1-1; 9 bases are shared with TRBD1. Looked up from germline, CDR1 is MDHEN and CDR2 is SYDVKM. V lost 6 bases, J lost 1 base, and 12 bases stayed unmatched. The CDR3 length is 17 residues.

V and J are TRBV6-1 and TRBJ2-5; TRBD2 is a possible D gene (6 bases). The tail of the sequence fits TRBJ2-7 better, so the J call may be wrong. Germline lookup yields CDR1 MNHNS and CDR2 SASEGT. The CDR3 runs to 15 residues. This CDR3 is CASSFGAGPIGEQYF. CDR3 DNA: TGTGCCAGCAGTTTTGGAGCGGGCCCTATAGGCGAGCAGTACTTC.

This chain joins TRBV5-1 and TRBJ2-2; possibly TRBD2 for D (7 bases). The CDR3 contains 16 residues. Per germline, CDR1 SGHRS and CDR2 YFSETQ. V shed 2 bases and J shed 4 bases, with 15 bases lying between them. The CDR3 region has the DNA TGCGCCAGCAGCTTCTCTGGGGGGGCTATCACCGGGGAGCTGTTTTTT. It yields the protein CASSFSGGAITGELFF.

CDR3 loop: CANRDREDEKLFF. Written as DNA, the CDR3 is TGTGCCAATCGGGACAGGGAAGATGAAAAACTGTTTTTT. The chain combines TRBV7-9 with TRBJ1-4, with 9 bases lining up with TRBD1. Trimming at V came to 10 bases and at J to 6 bases, leaving 6 bases not matched to a gene. CDR3 size: 13 residues. CDR1 is SEHNR and CDR2 is FQNEAQ in the germline V gene (reference sequence).

The chain combines TRBV2 with TRBJ1-5; D is uncertain. V was pared by 6 bases and J by 0 bases, with 12 bases between. This CDR3 comprises 15 residues. Germline lookup yields CDR1 SNHLY and CDR2 FYNNEI. In DNA, the CDR3 is TGTGCCAGCAGCGGGAGCTATTTTAGCAATCAGCCCCAGCATTTT. As protein: CASSGSYFSNQPQHF.

V usage is TRBV28 and J usage is TRBJ2-7, with 10 nucleotides matching TRBD2. V was pared by 7 bases and J by 3 bases, with 9 bases of the junction left unmatched. The CDR3 spans 15 residues. Germline assignment: CDR1 MDHEN and CDR2 SYDVKM. The CDR3 DNA sequence: TGTGCCAGCACGCCCCCCCTAGCGGGAGTCTACGAGCAGTACTTC. Its translation: CASTPPLAGVYEQYF.

This chain links TRBV6-5 with TRBJ1-1; TRBD1 is a possible D gene (6 bases). CDR3 length: 15 amino acids. Germline V lookup: CDR1 MNHEY, CDR2 SVGAGI. Trimming cost V 5 bases and J 4 bases, with 17 bases left between them. Here the CDR3 reads CASSLRQVYATEAFF. CDR3 bases: TGTGCCAGCAGTCTGAGACAGGTTTATGCCACTGAAGCTTTCTTT.

The chain links TRBV6-6 to TRBJ1-1; TRBD1 is a possible D gene (6 bases). Trimming left V 0 bases short and J 4 bases short, with 12 bases between. This CDR3 has 15 residues. In germline, CDR1 is MNHNY, CDR2 SVGAGI (reference sequence). CDR3 residues: CASSYSKQGPTEAFF. CDR3 coding DNA: TGTGCCAGCAGTTACTCTAAACAGGGACCCACTGAAGCTTTCTTT.

The V and J genes are TRBV28 and TRBJ1-2, with 9 bases matching TRBD1. The CDR3 runs 17 residues. Trimming removed 4 bases from V and 0 bases from J; junction bases left unmatched: 9. Germline lookup yields CDR1 MDHEN and CDR2 SYDVKM. CDR3 bases: TGTGCCAGCAGTTCCGGACAGGGGCCTCTATCTAACTATGGCTACACCTTC. This codes for CASSSGQGPLSNYGYTF.

This chain joins TRBV27 and TRBJ2-7, with TRBD1 matching over 11 bases. Trimming at V came to 6 bases and at J to 5 bases, leaving 3 bases not matched to a gene. CDR1 and CDR2 (germline): MNHEY, SMNVEV (reference sequence). This CDR3 has 13 amino acids. The CDR3 sequence: CASRRTGGHEQYF. In DNA form, the CDR3 reads TGTGCCAGCAGGAGGACAGGGGGCCACGAGCAGTACTTC.

The CDR3 reads CATSRRRGGGAVDTQYF. The DNA of the CDR3 is TGTGCCACCAGCAGAAGGCGTGGCGGGGGGGCCGTCGATACGCAGTATTTT. The chain joins TRBV15 to TRBJ2-3; 9 nucleotides line up with TRBD2. V shed 2 bases, J shed 6 bases, and the junction held 12 bases outside the gene matches. The CDR3 loop spans 17 amino acids. Looked up from germline, CDR1 is LNHNV and CDR2 is YYDKDF (reference sequence).